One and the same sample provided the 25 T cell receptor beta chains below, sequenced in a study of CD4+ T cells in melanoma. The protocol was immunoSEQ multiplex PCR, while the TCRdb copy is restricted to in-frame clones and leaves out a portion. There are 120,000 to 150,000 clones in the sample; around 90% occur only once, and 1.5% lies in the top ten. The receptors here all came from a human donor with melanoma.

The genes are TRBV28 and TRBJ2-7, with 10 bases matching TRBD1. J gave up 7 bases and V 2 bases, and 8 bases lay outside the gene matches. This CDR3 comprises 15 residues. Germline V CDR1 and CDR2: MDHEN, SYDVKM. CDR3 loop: CASSLKRQGAREQYF. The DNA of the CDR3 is TGTGCCAGCAGTTTAAAGCGACAGGGGGCGAGGGAGCAGTACTTC.

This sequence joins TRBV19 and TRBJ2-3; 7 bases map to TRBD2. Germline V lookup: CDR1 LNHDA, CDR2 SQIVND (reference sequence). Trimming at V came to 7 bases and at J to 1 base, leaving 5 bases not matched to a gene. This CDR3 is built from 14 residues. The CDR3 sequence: CASISGPCTDTQYF. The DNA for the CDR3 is TGTGCCAGTATTAGCGGGCCCTGCACAGATACGCAGTATTTT. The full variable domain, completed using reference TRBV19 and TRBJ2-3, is DGGITQSPKYLFRKEGQNVTLSCEQNLNHDAMYWYRQDPGQGLRLIYYSQIVNDFQKGDIAEGYSVSREKKESFPLTVTSAQKNPTAFYLCASISGPCTDTQYFGPGTRLTVL.

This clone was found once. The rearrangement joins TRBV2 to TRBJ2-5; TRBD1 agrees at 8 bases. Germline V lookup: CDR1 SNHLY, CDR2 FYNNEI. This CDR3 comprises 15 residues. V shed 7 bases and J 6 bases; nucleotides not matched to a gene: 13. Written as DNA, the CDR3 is TGTGCCAGCACGGCCTCCAGGACAGGGACGAAGACCCAGTACTTC. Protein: CASTASRTGTKTQYF.

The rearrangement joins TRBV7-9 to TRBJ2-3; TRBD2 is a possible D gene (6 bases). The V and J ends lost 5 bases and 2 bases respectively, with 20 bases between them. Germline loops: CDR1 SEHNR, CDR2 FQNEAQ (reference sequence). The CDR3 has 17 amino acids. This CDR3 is CASSRGSGSGATDTQYF. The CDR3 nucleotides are TGTGCCAGCAGCCGGGGGTCTGGGAGCGGCGCCACAGATACGCAGTATTTT. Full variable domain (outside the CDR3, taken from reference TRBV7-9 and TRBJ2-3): DTGVSQNPRHKITKRGQNVTFRCDPISEHNRLYWYRQTLGQGPEFLTYFQNEAQLEKSRLLSDRFSAERPKGSFSTLEIQRTEQGDSAMYLCASSRGSGSGATDTQYFGPGTRLTVL.

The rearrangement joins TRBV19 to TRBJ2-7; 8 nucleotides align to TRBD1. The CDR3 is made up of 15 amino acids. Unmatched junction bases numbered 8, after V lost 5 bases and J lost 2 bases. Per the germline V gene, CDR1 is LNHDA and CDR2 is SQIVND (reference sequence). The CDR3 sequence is CASSYRGQGAYEQYF. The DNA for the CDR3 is TGTGCCAGTAGTTACCGAGGACAGGGAGCCTACGAGCAGTACTTC.

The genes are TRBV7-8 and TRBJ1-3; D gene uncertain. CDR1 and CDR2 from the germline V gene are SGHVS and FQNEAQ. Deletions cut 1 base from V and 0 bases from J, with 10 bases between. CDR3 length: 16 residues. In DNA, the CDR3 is TGTGCCAGCAGCTTAGGAGTAGTGATCTCTGGAAACACCATATATTTT. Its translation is CASSLGVVISGNTIYF.

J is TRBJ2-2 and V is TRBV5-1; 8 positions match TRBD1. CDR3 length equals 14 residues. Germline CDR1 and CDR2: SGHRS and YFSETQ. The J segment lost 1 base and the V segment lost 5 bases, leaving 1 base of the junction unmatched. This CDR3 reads CASSGQGNTGELFF. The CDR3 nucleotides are TGCGCCAGCAGTGGACAGGGGAACACCGGGGAGCTGTTTTTT.

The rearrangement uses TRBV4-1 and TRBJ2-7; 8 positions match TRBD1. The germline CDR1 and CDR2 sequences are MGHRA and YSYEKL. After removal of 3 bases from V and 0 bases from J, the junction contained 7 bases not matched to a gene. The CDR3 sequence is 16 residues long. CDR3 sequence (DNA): TGCGCCAGCAGCCAGGGTGGGACAGGAAACTCCTACGAGCAGTACTTC. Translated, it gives CASSQGGTGNSYEQYF.

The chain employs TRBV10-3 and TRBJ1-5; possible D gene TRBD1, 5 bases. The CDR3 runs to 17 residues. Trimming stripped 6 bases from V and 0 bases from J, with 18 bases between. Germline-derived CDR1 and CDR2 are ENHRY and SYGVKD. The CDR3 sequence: CAISPTGEGYSNQPQHF. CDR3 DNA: TGTGCCATCAGCCCTACTGGGGAGGGGTATAGCAATCAGCCCCAGCATTTT.

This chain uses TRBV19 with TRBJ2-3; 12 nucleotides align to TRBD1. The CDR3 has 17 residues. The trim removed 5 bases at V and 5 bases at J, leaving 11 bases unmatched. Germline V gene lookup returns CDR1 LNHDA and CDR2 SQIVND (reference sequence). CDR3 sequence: CASSPPGDRGRRDTQYF. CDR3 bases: TGTGCCAGTAGTCCCCCGGGGGACAGGGGGCGAAGAGATACGCAGTATTTT.

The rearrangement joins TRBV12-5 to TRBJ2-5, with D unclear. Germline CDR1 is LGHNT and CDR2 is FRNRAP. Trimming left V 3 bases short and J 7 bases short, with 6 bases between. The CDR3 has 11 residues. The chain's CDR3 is CASGLSGTQYF. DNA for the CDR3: TGTGCTAGTGGTTTATCTGGGACCCAGTACTTC. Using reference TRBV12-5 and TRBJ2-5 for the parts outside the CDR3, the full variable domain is DARVTQTPRHKVTEMGQEVTMRCQPILGHNTVFWYRQTMMQGLELLAYFRNRAPLDDSGMPKDRFSAEMPDATLATLKIQPSEPRDSAVYFCASGLSGTQYFGPGTRLLVL.

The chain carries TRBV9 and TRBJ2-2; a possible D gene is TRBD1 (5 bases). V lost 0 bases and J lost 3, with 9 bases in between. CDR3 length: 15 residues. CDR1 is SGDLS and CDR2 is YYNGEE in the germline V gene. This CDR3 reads CASSVAGFHTGELFF. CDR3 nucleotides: TGTGCCAGCAGCGTAGCAGGGTTTCACACCGGGGAGCTGTTTTTT.

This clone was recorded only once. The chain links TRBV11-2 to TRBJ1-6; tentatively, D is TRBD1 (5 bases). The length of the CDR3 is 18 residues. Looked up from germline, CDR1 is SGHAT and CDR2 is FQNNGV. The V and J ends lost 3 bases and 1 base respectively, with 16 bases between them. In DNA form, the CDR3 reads TGTGCCAGCAGCTTGCAGGGACGGCGAGCTTCCTATAATTCACCCCTCCACTTT. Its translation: CASSLQGRRASYNSPLHF.

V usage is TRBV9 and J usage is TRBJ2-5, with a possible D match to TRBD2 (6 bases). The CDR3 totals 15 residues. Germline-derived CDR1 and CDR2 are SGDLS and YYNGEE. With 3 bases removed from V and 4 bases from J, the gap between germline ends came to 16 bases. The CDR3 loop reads CASSARGGVGETQYF. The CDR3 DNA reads TGTGCCAGCAGCGCCCGGGGCGGGGTAGGAGAGACCCAGTACTTC.

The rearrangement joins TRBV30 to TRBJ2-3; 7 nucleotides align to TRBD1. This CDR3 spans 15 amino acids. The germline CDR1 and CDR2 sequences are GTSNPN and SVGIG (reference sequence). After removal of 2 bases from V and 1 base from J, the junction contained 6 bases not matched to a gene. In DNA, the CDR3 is TGTGCCTGGAGTCTGACAGGGTGGGGCACAGATACGCAGTATTTT. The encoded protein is CAWSLTGWGTDTQYF.

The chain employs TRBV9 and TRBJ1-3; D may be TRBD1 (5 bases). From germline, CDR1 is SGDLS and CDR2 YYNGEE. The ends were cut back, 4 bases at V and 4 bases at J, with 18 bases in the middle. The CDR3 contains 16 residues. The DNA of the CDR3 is TGTGCCAGCAGCCAGGGCCCAGGGAACTCGGGAAACACCATATATTTT. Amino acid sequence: CASSQGPGNSGNTIYF.

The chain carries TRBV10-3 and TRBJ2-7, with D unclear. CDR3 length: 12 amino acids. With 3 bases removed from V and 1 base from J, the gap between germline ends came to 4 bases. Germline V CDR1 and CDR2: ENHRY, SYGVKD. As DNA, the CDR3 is TGTGCCATCAGTGAATCGTCCTACGAGCAGTACTTC. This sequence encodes CAISESSYEQYF.

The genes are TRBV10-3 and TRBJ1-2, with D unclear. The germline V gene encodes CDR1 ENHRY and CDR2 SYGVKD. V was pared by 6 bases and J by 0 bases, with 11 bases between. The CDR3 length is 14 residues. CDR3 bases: TGTGCCATCAGCGCGACAAGTACTAACTATGGCTACACCTTC. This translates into CAISATSTNYGYTF.

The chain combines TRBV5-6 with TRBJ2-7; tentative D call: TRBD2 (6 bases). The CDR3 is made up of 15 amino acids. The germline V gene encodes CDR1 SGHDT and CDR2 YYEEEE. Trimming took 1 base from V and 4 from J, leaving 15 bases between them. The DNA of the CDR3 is TGTGCCAGCAGCTTGAACTGGCTTGCGGGGTACGAGCAGTACTTC. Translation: CASSLNWLAGYEQYF.

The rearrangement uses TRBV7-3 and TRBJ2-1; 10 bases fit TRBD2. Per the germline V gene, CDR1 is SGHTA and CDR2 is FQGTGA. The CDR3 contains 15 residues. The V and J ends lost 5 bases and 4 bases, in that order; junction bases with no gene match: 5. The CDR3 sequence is CASSPLAGEYNEQFF. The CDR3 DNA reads TGTGCCAGCAGCCCCCTAGCGGGGGAGTACAATGAGCAGTTCTTC.

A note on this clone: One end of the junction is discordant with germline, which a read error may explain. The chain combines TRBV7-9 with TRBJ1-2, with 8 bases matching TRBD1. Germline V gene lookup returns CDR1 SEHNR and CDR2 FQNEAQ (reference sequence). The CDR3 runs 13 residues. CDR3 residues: CANSLADRGGYTF. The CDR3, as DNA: TGTGCCAACAGCTTAGCCGACAGGGGTGGCTACACCTTC. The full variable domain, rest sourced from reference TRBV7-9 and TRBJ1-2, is DTGVSQNPRHKITKRGQNVTFRCDPISEHNRLYWYRQTLGQGPEFLTYFQNEAQLEKSRLLSDRFSAERPKGSFSTLEIQRTEQGDSAMYLCANSLADRGGYTFGSGTRLTVV.

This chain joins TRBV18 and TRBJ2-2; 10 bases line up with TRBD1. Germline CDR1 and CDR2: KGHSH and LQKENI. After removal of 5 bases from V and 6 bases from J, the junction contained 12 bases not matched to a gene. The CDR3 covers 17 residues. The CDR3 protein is CASSSRTGTGVPGELFF. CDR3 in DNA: TGTGCCAGCTCATCGCGCACCGGGACAGGGGTTCCCGGGGAGCTGTTTTTT.

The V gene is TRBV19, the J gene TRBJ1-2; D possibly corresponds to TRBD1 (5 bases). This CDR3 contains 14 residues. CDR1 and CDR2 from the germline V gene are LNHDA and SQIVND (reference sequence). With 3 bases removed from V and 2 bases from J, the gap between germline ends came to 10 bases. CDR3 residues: CASSMDKRNYGYTF. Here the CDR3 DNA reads TGTGCCAGTAGTATGGACAAGCGAAACTATGGCTACACCTTC.

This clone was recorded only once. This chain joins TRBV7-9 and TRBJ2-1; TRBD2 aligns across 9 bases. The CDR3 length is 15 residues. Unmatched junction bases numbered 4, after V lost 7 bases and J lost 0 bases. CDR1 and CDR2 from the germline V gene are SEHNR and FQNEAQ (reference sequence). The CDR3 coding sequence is TGTGCCAGCATCCGTAGCGGGAGCTCCTACAATGAGCAGTTCTTC. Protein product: CASIRSGSSYNEQFF.

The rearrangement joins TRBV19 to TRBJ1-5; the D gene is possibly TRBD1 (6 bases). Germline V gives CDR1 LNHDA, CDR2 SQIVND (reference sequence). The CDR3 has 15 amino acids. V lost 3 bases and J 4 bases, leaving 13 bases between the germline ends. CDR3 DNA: TGTGCCAGTAGTATGACTTGGGGGGCGAATCAGCCCCAGCATTTT. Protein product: CASSMTWGANQPQHF.